The clone carrying this TCR beta chain was counted a single time. The antigen remains undetermined. Likely a read error: the CDR3 ends without its conserved phenylalanine or tryptophan. The CDR3 is 15 residues long. Trimming took off 2 bases at V and 2 bases at J, with 10 bases between the two ends. The germline CDR1 and CDR2 sequences are MNHEY and SVGAGI. The time point was: persistent/refractory GD, antithyroid drugs over 5 years with positive TRAb. The authors made the TCR library using RNA they extracted from PBMCs. Graves' disease was diagnosed by American Thyroid Association guidelines. This specimen comes from a study of regulatory T cells in long-lasting Graves disease. Study-wide findings and caveats: Investigators studied peripheral blood only, not thyroid tissue. Whereas 966 public clonotypes were shared by new patients, persistent patients shared more, at a few thousand.

CDR3 regions were amplified by Arm-PCR using iRepertoire HTBI primers to build TCR beta libraries. TCRdb processed the multiplex PCR reads anew with MiXCR; each CDR3 protein has one entry. The table lists 450,000 or so distinct CDR3 sequences, roughly 20% of them singletons. J is TRBJ1-5 and V is TRBV6-5, with D perhaps matching TRBD1 (5 bases). The TCR was taken from a female donor with Graves disease. Specimen: peripheral blood mononuclear cells (PBMCs), collected when the disease was refractory, from a patient treated with antithyroid drugs. In DNA, the CDR3 is TGTGCCAGCAGTTACCTCAGGGTGGGCAATCAGCCCCAGCATTCT. Protein product: CASSYLRVGNQPQHS.